Listed below are T cell receptor beta chains from one sample, sequenced in a study of shared clonotypes between healthy human individuals. Here immunoSEQ multiplex PCR was the method, and the copy in TCRdb shows in-frame clones only, minus some. The sample records about 2.1 million clones, just under 95% being singletons. The sample taken for sequencing was naive CD8+ T cells from PBMCs. These receptors were obtained from a man aged 18 to 30 in good health. Some clones in this sample may be carry-over from other donors' samples. The CDR3 runs from the conserved cysteine through the conserved F or W. The D gene is left open where the match is weak. Clone size is stated in some rows and not others, as once, few, many or a class when expanded.

TRBD1 | 15 | TRBJ2-5 | TRBV7-3 | NA | CASSLDRGIGETQYF | TGTGCCAGCAGCTTAGACAGGGGGATCGGAGAGACCCAGTACTTC
TRBD2 | 15 | TRBJ2-3 | TRBV28 | once | CASSFYRRGADTQYF | TGTGCCAGCAGTTTTTACCGTCGGGGGGCAGATACGCAGTATTTT
NA | 15 | TRBJ1-1 | TRBV4-1 | NA | CASSHYQGMNTEAFF | TGCGCCAGCAGCCATTACCAGGGGATGAACACTGAAGCTTTCTTT
NA | 14 | TRBJ1-2 | TRBV6-5 | NA | CASTQSVGYYGYTF | TGTGCCAGCACCCAAAGTGTGGGGTACTATGGCTACACCTTC
NA | 14 | TRBJ1-2 | TRBV7-9 | NA | CASSLVIFGYGYTF | TGTGCCAGCAGCTTAGTGATTTTCGGCTATGGCTACACCTTC
NA | 14 | TRBJ2-5 | TRBV27 | NA | CASSLHPAVKTQYF | TGTGCCAGCAGTTTACACCCAGCCGTCAAGACCCAGTACTTC
NA | 17 | TRBJ2-7 | TRBV7-9 | NA | CASSSPAREAGFHEQYF | TGTGCCAGCAGCTCGCCCGCAAGGGAGGCCGGGTTTCACGAGCAGTACTTC
NA | 12 | TRBJ1-1 | TRBV6-1 | NA | CASTHGGTEAFF | TGTGCCAGCACCCACGGGGGTACTGAAGCTTTCTTT
NA | 15 | TRBJ2-3 | TRBV6-5 | NA | CASSDRFRDTDTQYF | TGTGCCAGCAGCGACAGGTTCAGGGACACAGATACGCAGTATTTT
NA | 14 | TRBJ2-7 | TRBV11-2 | NA | CASSVHGTRYEQYF | TGTGCCAGCAGCGTACATGGGACCCGATACGAGCAGTACTTC
NA | 14 | TRBJ2-2 | TRBV9 | NA | CASSVAGGTGELFF | TGTGCCAGCAGCGTAGCTGGCGGCACCGGGGAGCTGTTTTTT
TRBD1 | 15 | TRBJ1-1 | TRBV7-9 | NA | CASSFNRGGNTEAFF | TGTGCCAGCAGCTTTAACAGGGGGGGAAACACTGAAGCTTTCTTT
NA | 15 | TRBJ2-1 | TRBV5-1 | NA | CASSWGGLSYNEQFF | TGCGCCAGCAGTTGGGGCGGCCTCTCCTACAATGAGCAGTTCTTC
NA | 14 | TRBJ1-5 | TRBV27 | NA | CASSFGQGRQPQHF | TGTGCCAGCAGTTTCGGTCAGGGGCGGCAGCCCCAGCATTTT
NA | 13 | TRBJ1-1 | TRBV19 | NA | CASSIQRDTEAFF | TGTGCCAGTAGTATCCAAAGGGACACTGAAGCTTTCTTT
NA | 13 | TRBJ2-3 | TRBV7-9 | NA | CASNLIGIDTQYF | TGTGCCAGTAACCTTATTGGTATAGATACGCAGTATTTT
NA | 15 | TRBJ1-5 | TRBV5-8 | NA | CASSLREHSNQPQHF | TGTGCCAGCAGCTTGAGGGAACATAGCAATCAGCCCCAGCATTTT
TRBD2 | 14 | TRBJ2-5 | TRBV11-2 | NA | CASSFRDYAETQYF | TGTGCCAGCAGCTTCCGGGACTACGCGGAGACCCAGTACTTC
NA | 14 | TRBJ2-5 | TRBV18 | once | CASSPALVRETQYF | TGTGCCAGCTCCCCGGCGTTGGTAAGGGAGACCCAGTACTTC
NA | 14 | TRBJ2-3 | TRBV13 | NA | CASSFPSVTDTQYF | TGTGCCAGCAGCTTCCCGAGCGTCACAGATACGCAGTATTTT
TRBD1 | 19 | TRBJ2-7 | TRBV5-4 | NA | CASSSTGTIAPLNPYEQYF | TGTGCCAGCAGCTCGACAGGGACGATAGCACCGCTCAATCCATACGAGCAGTACTTC
NA | 13 | TRBJ2-1 | TRBV19 | NA | CASTSRAYNEQFF | TGTGCCAGTACTTCCCGGGCATACAATGAGCAGTTCTTC
NA | 15 | TRBJ2-2 | TRBV28 | NA | CASSPWGDLTGELFF | TGTGCCAGCAGCCCGTGGGGGGATTTGACCGGGGAGCTGTTTTTT
TRBD2 | 14 | TRBJ2-7 | TRBV5-4 | NA | CASSPLAGSYEQYF | TGTGCCAGCAGCCCCTTAGCGGGATCCTACGAGCAGTACTTC
TRBD1 | 15 | TRBJ2-2 | TRBV9 | NA | CASSDRDRDAGELFF | TGTGCCAGCAGCGACCGGGACAGGGACGCAGGGGAGCTGTTTTTT
NA | 14 | TRBJ1-3 | TRBV29-1 | once | CSVEEGRSGNTIYF | TGCAGCGTTGAAGAGGGAAGGTCTGGAAACACCATATATTTT
NA | 16 | TRBJ1-1 | TRBV9 | few | CASSVAGDSGNTEAFF | TGTGCCAGCAGCGTAGCTGGGGATTCGGGTAACACTGAAGCTTTCTTT
TRBD1 | 14 | TRBJ2-7 | TRBV28 | NA | CASGLGQDPYEQYF | TGTGCCAGTGGATTGGGACAGGATCCTTACGAGCAGTACTTC
TRBD1 | 15 | TRBJ2-5 | TRBV6-6 | NA | CASSYSQGPQETQYF | TGTGCCAGCAGTTATTCACAGGGGCCTCAAGAGACCCAGTACTTC
NA | 14 | TRBJ1-1 | TRBV14 | few | CASSLRRGSTEAFF | TGTGCCAGCAGCCTCAGGCGCGGTTCGACTGAAGCTTTCTTT
NA | 14 | TRBJ2-7 | TRBV6-5 | NA | CASSSDPGHNEQYF | TGTGCCAGCAGTTCAGACCCGGGACATAACGAGCAGTACTTC
NA | 18 | TRBJ1-5 | TRBV19 | NA | CASSTRLWDGHSNQPQHF | TGTGCCAGTAGTACGCGACTCTGGGACGGACATAGCAATCAGCCCCAGCATTTT
TRBD2 | 19 | TRBJ2-2 | TRBV4-1 | NA | CASSQVTSVAGYSGGELFF | TGCGCCAGCAGCCAAGTTACTTCCGTAGCGGGATATTCGGGAGGGGAGCTGTTTTTT
NA | 15 | TRBJ2-5 | TRBV11-2 | NA | CASSFGGISRETQYF | TGTGCCAGCAGCTTCGGCGGGATAAGCCGAGAGACCCAGTACTTC
NA | 12 | TRBJ1-2 | TRBV2 | NA | CASSEENQENTF | TGTGCCAGCAGTGAAGAGAATCAGGAAAACACGTTC
TRBD2 | 16 | TRBJ2-3 | TRBV9 | NA | CASSVGIAGSTDTQYF | TGTGCCAGCAGCGTAGGGATAGCGGGTAGCACAGATACGCAGTATTTT
TRBD2 | 15 | TRBJ2-7 | TRBV4-1 | NA | CASSQGLAGGYEQYF | TGCGCCAGCAGCCAAGGACTAGCGGGAGGGTACGAGCAGTACTTC
NA | 16 | TRBJ2-2 | TRBV5-6 | few | CASSLVRDKNTGELFF | TGTGCCAGCAGCTTGGTTCGGGACAAGAACACCGGGGAGCTGTTTTTT
NA | 13 | TRBJ2-1 | TRBV7-9 | NA | CASTWESYNEQFF | TGTGCCAGCACGTGGGAATCCTACAATGAGCAGTTCTTC
TRBD1 | 13 | TRBJ2-7 | TRBV28 | NA | CASSFYRGGEQYF | TGTGCCAGCAGTTTCTACAGGGGCGGCGAGCAGTACTTC
TRBD1 | 15 | TRBJ2-7 | TRBV9 | NA | CASSVTGASSYEQYF | TGTGCCAGCAGCGTAACAGGGGCTTCCTCCTACGAGCAGTACTTC
NA | 15 | TRBJ2-1 | TRBV7-3 | once | CASSSGVDSYNEQFF | TGTGCCAGCAGCTCGGGGGTGGACTCCTACAATGAGCAGTTCTTC
TRBD2 | 17 | TRBJ2-5 | TRBV7-3 | NA | CASSLTGTSGRFETQYF | TGTGCCAGCAGCTTAACCGGGACTAGCGGGAGATTTGAGACCCAGTACTTC
NA | 16 | TRBJ2-7 | TRBV27 | NA | CASSLSGGTSSYEQYF | TGTGCCAGCAGTTTATCCGGGGGAACGAGCTCCTACGAGCAGTACTTC
NA | 16 | TRBJ2-7 | TRBV7-8 | NA | CASSSGGLQRTYEQYF | TGTGCCAGCAGCTCAGGGGGACTACAGCGGACGTACGAGCAGTACTTC
TRBD2 | 14 | TRBJ2-7 | TRBV29-1 | NA | CSVSTAGVSYEQYF | TGCAGCGTATCAACTGCGGGAGTTAGCTACGAGCAGTACTTC
NA | 12 | TRBJ2-7 | TRBV29-1 | NA | CSVEDAAREQYF | TGCAGCGTTGAAGATGCGGCGAGAGAGCAGTACTTC
TRBD2 | 18 | TRBJ2-7 | TRBV10-3 | NA | CAISRLAGGKANFYEQYF | TGTGCCATCAGCCGACTAGCGGGAGGGAAGGCCAACTTTTACGAGCAGTACTTC
TRBD2 | 17 | TRBJ2-2 | TRBV7-8 | NA | CASSLVLAGGNTGELFF | TGTGCCAGCAGCTTAGTCCTAGCGGGAGGTAACACCGGGGAGCTGTTTTTT
TRBD1 | 13 | TRBJ2-7 | TRBV27 | NA | CASRTGNSGEQYF | TGTGCCAGCAGGACAGGGAATAGTGGCGAGCAGTACTTC
TRBD1 | 15 | TRBJ2-3 | TRBV7-8 | NA | CASSLRDRYTDTQYF | TGTGCCAGCAGCTTAAGGGACAGATACACAGATACGCAGTATTTT
NA | 14 | TRBJ1-2 | TRBV11-2 | NA | CASSLDGNPYGYTF | TGTGCCAGCAGCTTAGATGGGAACCCGTATGGCTACACCTTC
NA | 14 | TRBJ2-3 | TRBV7-6 | NA | CASSRVTAPDTQYF | TGTGCCAGCAGCCGCGTAACAGCTCCAGATACGCAGTATTTT
NA | 14 | TRBJ2-1 | TRBV6-5 | NA | CASSPYSSQEEQFF | TGTGCCAGCAGTCCCTATAGCTCACAAGAGGAGCAGTTCTTC
NA | 16 | TRBJ2-5 | TRBV5-5 | NA | CASSFLLTGSGETQYF | TGTGCCAGCAGCTTCCTTCTGACGGGGAGTGGAGAGACCCAGTACTTC
NA | 12 | TRBJ2-7 | TRBV6-1 | NA | CASNSGVWEQYF | TGTGCCAGCAATTCAGGGGTTTGGGAGCAGTACTTC
NA | 19 | TRBJ2-5 | TRBV4-1 | NA | CASSQSQPRFGVYQETQYF | TGCGCCAGCAGCCAGTCACAGCCCCGCTTCGGGGTGTACCAAGAGACCCAGTACTTC
TRBD2 | 13 | TRBJ2-7 | TRBV6-6 | NA | CASSYREALEQYF | TGTGCCAGCAGTTACCGGGAGGCCCTCGAGCAGTACTTC
TRBD1 | 15 | TRBJ1-3 | TRBV19 | NA | CASSRDRFIGDTIYF | TGTGCCAGTAGCCGGGACAGGTTCATCGGTGACACCATATATTTT